This record concerns one T cell receptor beta chain sequence. Its target is unknown. Germline is not matched at one junction end, which may reflect a read error. This sample was included in a study of T-cell reconstitution after alpha-beta-depleted transplantation in children. Overall study results and limits: A year post-transplant, T-cell counts and diversity derived mostly from newly produced T cells.

For TCRbeta, the library was prepared with unique molecular identifiers. TCRdb independently ran MiXCR on the PCR reads; one entry per CDR3 protein. The repertoire includes 670,000 or so distinct CDR3 sequences, 13% of them detected once, and 0.79% sits in the top ten. This CDR3 comprises 16 residues. Germline lookup yields CDR1 SGHTA and CDR2 FQGNSA. Sequenced here: PBMCs, sampled before TCRalphabeta/CD19-depleted stem cell transplant. V is TRBV7-2 and J is TRBJ1-2; 9 bases are shared with TRBD1. The TCR originated in a girl under 10 years old with congenital amegakaryocytic thrombocytopenia, due to receive a stem cell transplant. The CDR3 coding sequence is TGTGCCAGCAGCCCCAGGGGACAGGGAATAAACTATGGCGACACCTTC. Protein product: CASSPRGQGINYGDTF.